These 14 T cell receptor beta chains were all obtained from the same sample, sequenced in a study of vaccination and CD4 T cells after COVID-19 (dated by TCRdb to the early 2020s). The treatment or condition label, read with the paper, signifies: roughly 10-day PBMC culture with coronavirus spike peptide pools or control peptides (ViraFEST assay). Their antigen targets remain unknown. The protocol used for the library was PCR. Instrument on record: Illumina iSeq 100. At the Johns Hopkins FTIC core, DNA from the cultured CD4+ T cells underwent TCR sequencing with the Oncomine TCR Beta short-read assay. TCRdb itself trimmed the public reads at Q25 with fastp, ran MiXCR and retained productive beta chains. Rows are combined by CDR3 protein, so each entry shows the most common genes and DNA. This sample lists 10,000 to 15,000 distinct CDR3 sequences; about three quarters were detected once. The top ten clonotypes cover roughly 30% of the sample.

What was sequenced was CD4+ T cells from blood, cultured in vitro. The receptors here all came from a human donor who had recovered from COVID-19.

This clonotype came up once. The chain uses TRBV5-5 and TRBJ2-7, with D tentatively TRBD2 (5 bases). This CDR3 region has 14 residues. V was clipped by 3 bases and J by 2 bases, with 12 bases between them. Per the germline V gene, CDR1 is SGHKS and CDR2 is YYEKEE (reference sequence). CDR3 DNA: TGTGCCAGCAGCTGGAGCCCCGGGGCCTACGAGCAGTACTTC. Translation: CASSWSPGAYEQYF. The entire variable domain, with the rest obtained from reference TRBV5-5 and TRBJ2-7, is as follows: DAGVTQSPTHLIKTRGQQVTLRCSPISGHKSVSWYQQVLGQGPQFIFQYYEKEERGRGNFPDRFSARQFPNYSSELNVNALLLGDSALYLCASSWSPGAYEQYFGPGTRLTVT.

The chain combines TRBV11-3 with TRBJ2-7, with D possibly TRBD1 on 5 matching bases. Per germline, CDR1 SGHNT and CDR2 YENEEA. V shed 5 bases and J shed 5 bases, with 13 bases lying between them. The CDR3 runs 13 residues. The CDR3 region is CASSLATEHEQYF. CDR3 coding DNA: TGTGCCAGCAGCCTCGCGACAGAACACGAGCAGTACTTC.

The V gene is TRBV29-1, the J gene TRBJ1-5; D is unresolved. The CDR3 runs 12 residues. Between the trimmed V and J ends, which lost 6 bases and 2 bases, there was a span of 8 bases. CDR1 is SQVTM, CDR2 ANQGSEA, per germline. The CDR3 protein is CSVKAGNQPQHF. In nucleotides, the CDR3 is TGCAGCGTAAAGGCGGGCAATCAGCCCCAGCATTTT.

The chain combines TRBV5-4 with TRBJ1-1; D perhaps matches TRBD1 (5 bases). This CDR3 is 14 amino acids long. V was clipped by 4 bases and J by 4 bases, with 14 bases between them. Germline V CDR1 and CDR2: SGHNT, YYREEE (reference sequence). CDR3 protein: CASSTGRGGTEAFF. The CDR3 DNA reads as TGTGCCAGCAGCACGGGCCGGGGGGGCACTGAAGCTTTCTTT.

This chain uses TRBV10-3 with TRBJ1-1; TRBD1 matches 10 bases. CDR1 is ENHRY and CDR2 is SYGVKD in the germline V gene. This CDR3 has 15 residues. Losses at the gene ends were 3 bases for V and 4 bases for J; bases not matched to a gene: 5. The CDR3 DNA reads as TGTGCCATCAGTGAAGGCCGGGACAGGGGCACTGAAGCTTTCTTT. This codes for CAISEGRDRGTEAFF.

The chain is built from TRBV20-1 and TRBJ2-1; 15 nucleotides align to TRBD2. With V trimmed by 6 bases and J by 8 bases, 11 bases remained unmatched. CDR3 length: 16 amino acids. Per germline, CDR1 DFQATT and CDR2 SNEGSKA (reference sequence). The CDR3 DNA is TGCAGTGCAAAGGGACTAGCGGGAGGCCCCTTCGATGAGCAGTTCTTC. Protein sequence: CSAKGLAGGPFDEQFF.

This clonotype was seen once. The rearrangement links TRBV4-3 to TRBJ1-3; D may be TRBD1 (5 bases). The germline V gene encodes CDR1 LGHNA and CDR2 YSLEER. The V end lost 0 bases, the J end lost 4 bases, and 13 bases lay between the germline ends. This CDR3 comprises 16 residues. The DNA for the CDR3 is TGCGCCAGCAGCCAAGATCCCCAGGGTTCGGGAAACACCATATATTTT. Its protein is CASSQDPQGSGNTIYF.

The J gene is TRBJ2-7, the V gene TRBV6-1; 9 bases map to TRBD1. Germline V gene lookup returns CDR1 MNHNS and CDR2 SASEGT. This CDR3 has 14 amino acids. Unmatched junction bases numbered 3, after V lost 5 bases and J lost 1 base. The CDR3, as DNA: TGTGCCAGCAGTCGGGACAGGGTTTCCTACGAGCAGTACTTC. Protein sequence: CASSRDRVSYEQYF.

The CDR3 reads CATSDSLGVSSYEQYF. The CDR3 DNA is TGTGCCACCAGTGATTCCCTCGGGGTGAGCTCCTACGAGCAGTACTTC. The chain carries TRBV24-1 and TRBJ2-7; D may be TRBD2 (5 bases). V dropped 2 bases and J dropped 0 bases, with 13 bases sitting between them. Germline CDR1 is KGHDR and CDR2 is SFDVKD. CDR3 length: 16 amino acids.

CDR3 sequence: CASRISGRENTGELFF. The CDR3 DNA follows: TGTGCCAGCAGAATTAGCGGGAGGGAGAACACCGGGGAGCTGTTTTTT. This chain links TRBV6-1 with TRBJ2-2, with 11 bases identical to TRBD2. CDR1 is MNHNS and CDR2 is SASEGT in the germline V gene. The CDR3 runs 16 residues. With 6 bases clipped from V and 1 base from J, the junction kept 4 bases outside the gene matches.

The rearrangement links TRBV7-9 to TRBJ1-2; possibly TRBD1 for D (5 bases). Germline V gene lookup returns CDR1 SEHNR and CDR2 FQNEAQ (reference sequence). V lost 6 bases to trimming and J lost 2 bases, with 13 bases between them. The CDR3 is 14 residues long. Here the CDR3 DNA reads TGTGCCAGCAGTCCCTGGCGGGACAACTATGGCTACACCTTC. It yields the protein CASSPWRDNYGYTF.

The rearrangement links TRBV27 to TRBJ2-7; maybe TRBD2 (6 bases). The V end lost 6 bases, the J end lost 0 bases, and 15 bases lay between the germline ends. The CDR3 runs to 15 residues. CDR1 and CDR2 from the germline V gene are MNHEY and SMNVEV (reference sequence). CDR3 DNA sequence: TGTGCCAGCAGCCCGGGGGTGGGAAGCTCCTACGAGCAGTACTTC. Amino acid sequence: CASSPGVGSSYEQYF.

The rearrangement joins TRBV28 to TRBJ1-1; 7 nucleotides agree with TRBD1. Trimming took 3 bases from V and 0 from J; bases not matched to a gene: 4. This CDR3 has 15 amino acids. The germline V gene has CDR1 MDHEN and CDR2 SYDVKM. The CDR3 region is CASSFRTGMNTEAFF. CDR3 nucleotides: TGTGCCAGCAGTTTTCGGACAGGAATGAACACTGAAGCTTTCTTT.

The gene calls are TRBV24-1 and TRBJ2-5; 9 bases are shared with TRBD1. The CDR3 is 16 residues long. V lost 3 bases and J lost 7; bases outside the gene matches: 11. Germline values: CDR1 KGHDR, CDR2 SFDVKD. CDR3 coding DNA: TGTGCCACCAGTGATGCCGGGACAGGGTTTAGCGGGACCCAGTACTTC. Protein: CATSDAGTGFSGTQYF.